This TCR beta chain was captured in a study of blood T cell repertoires in COVID-19. Study-level information: Acute-phase and convalescent COVID-19 samples originated in the United States, Italy and Spain. In each case, the material was cDNA or gDNA derived from T cells, B-cell-depleted T cells, or PBMCs.

In the authors' workflow: Amplification of reference gene primers provided the estimated nucleated cell counts. Clones were sequenced by immunoSEQ multiplex PCR, and TCRdb holds only the in-frame ones, with some missing. V and J calls and clone size are copied from that table; D and trimming were computed from the DNA. The repertoire holds tens of thousands of clones, with roughly 90% as singletons. This receptor was identified in a man between 65 and 79 years old with active or convalescent COVID-19. The material sequenced was peripheral blood.

CDR3 protein: CAWNRVNTEAFF. Here the CDR3 DNA reads TGTGCCTGGAACCGAGTGAACACTGAAGCTTTCTTT. This chain joins TRBV30 and TRBJ1-1; D is undetermined. V was trimmed by 4 bases and J by 0 bases, leaving 6 bases between them. From germline, CDR1 is GTSNPN and CDR2 SVGIG (reference sequence). The length of the CDR3 is 12 residues. Together with reference TRBV30 and TRBJ1-1, the CDR3 gives the full variable domain: SQTIHQWPATLVQPVGSPLSLECTVEGTSNPNLYWYRQAAGRGLQLLFYSVGIGQISSEVPQNLSASRPQDRQFILSSKKLLLSDSGFYLCAWNRVNTEAFFGQGTRLTVV.